The 22 T cell receptor beta chains below all came from one sample that was sequenced in a study of blood T cell repertoires in COVID-19. Clones were sequenced by immunoSEQ multiplex PCR, and TCRdb holds only the in-frame ones, with some missing. Seen here are fewer than 250,000 clones, less than 90% observed once, and the top ten hold around 1.1%. Material for sequencing was peripheral blood. These receptors all come from a man between 25 and 39 years old with acute or convalescent COVID-19.

The chain uses TRBV4-2 and TRBJ2-3, with 12 bases fitting TRBD1. Germline V lookup: CDR1 LGHNA, CDR2 YNFKEQ. This CDR3 region has 15 residues. The trim removed 4 bases at V and 2 bases at J, leaving 1 base unmatched. CDR3 sequence: CASSLGQGATDTQYF. CDR3 DNA sequence: TGTGCCAGCAGCCTGGGACAGGGGGCCACAGATACGCAGTATTTT.

In its sample, this clone was seen once. V and J are TRBV9 and TRBJ1-1; D remains ambiguous. The CDR3 runs 13 residues. V lost 3 bases and J lost 4, with 10 bases in between. CDR1 SGDLS and CDR2 YYNGEE come from the germline V gene. CDR3 sequence (DNA): TGTGCCAGCAGCGCCGGGGAATTCACTGAAGCTTTCTTT. Encoded protein: CASSAGEFTEAFF.

The chain combines TRBV9 with TRBJ1-1; 7 nucleotides match TRBD1. Germline V gives CDR1 SGDLS, CDR2 YYNGEE. This CDR3 spans 13 amino acids. The V gene end was trimmed by 0 bases and the J gene end by 11 bases; junction bases not matched to a gene: 7. CDR3 sequence reads: CASSVGSTGAAFF. The CDR3, as DNA: TGTGCCAGCAGCGTAGGTTCTACAGGGGCGGCTTTCTTT. The full variable domain, in which reference TRBV9 and TRBJ1-1 provide the parts outside the CDR3, is DSGVTQTPKHLITATGQRVTLRCSPRSGDLSVYWYQQSLDQGLQFLIQYYNGEERAKGNILERFSAQQFPDLHSELNLSSLELGDSALYFCASSVGSTGAAFFGQGTRLTVV.

This clone was counted only a few times. V gene TRBV7-2 combines with J gene TRBJ2-2, with D maybe TRBD2 (6 bases). The CDR3 loop spans 14 amino acids. Trimming removed 5 bases at V and 5 bases at J, with 12 bases between. Germline V gene data show CDR1 as SGHTA and CDR2 as FQGNSA. DNA of the CDR3: TGTGCCAGCAGCCTGGGACTCCCTACCGGGGAGCTGTTTTTT. This codes for CASSLGLPTGELFF.

The gene calls are TRBV19 and TRBJ2-7; TRBD1 matches 9 bases. The V gene's germline CDR1 is LNHDA and CDR2 SQIVND (reference sequence). J gave up 0 bases and V 4 bases, and 4 bases lay outside the gene matches. The CDR3 runs 15 residues. The CDR3 nucleotides read TGTGCCAGTAGTACACTACAGGGGGCCTCCTACGAGCAGTACTTC. Protein: CASSTLQGASYEQYF.

The chain combines TRBV9 with TRBJ2-5; 11 nucleotides line up with TRBD2. The CDR3 contains 15 residues. J gave up 4 bases and V 4 bases, and 6 bases lay outside the gene matches. Germline V gene sequence: CDR1 SGDLS, CDR2 YYNGEE. This CDR3 is CASSISGGAGETQYF. CDR3 bases: TGTGCCAGCAGCATTAGCGGGGGGGCGGGAGAGACCCAGTACTTC.

The rearrangement joins TRBV5-1 to TRBJ1-1, with TRBD1 matching over 9 bases. Trimming cost V 3 bases and J 4 bases; bases outside gene matches: 4. Germline V CDR1 and CDR2: SGHRS, YFSETQ. The CDR3 runs 14 residues. Here the CDR3 reads CASSSDRGGTEAFF. CDR3 nucleotide sequence: TGCGCCAGCAGCTCGGACAGGGGTGGCACTGAAGCTTTCTTT.

The J gene is TRBJ2-5, the V gene TRBV4-1; 8 bases fit TRBD1. Unmatched junction bases numbered 7, after V lost 3 bases and J lost 7 bases. CDR1 MGHRA and CDR2 YSYEKL come from the germline V gene. The CDR3 totals 14 residues. CDR3 DNA: TGCGCCAGCAGCCAGATCAGGGGGCTGGGGACCCAGTACTTC. Translated: CASSQIRGLGTQYF.

The V call is TRBV11-2, the J call TRBJ1-1; D is perhaps TRBD1 (5 bases). V was cut by 1 base and J by 1 base, with 13 bases left in between. Per germline, CDR1 SGHAT and CDR2 FQNNGV. CDR3 length: 16 amino acids. The CDR3 spells CASSLVGNRRNTEAFF. The CDR3, as DNA: TGTGCCAGCAGCTTAGTCGGAAACAGGAGGAACACTGAAGCTTTCTTT.

The V call is TRBV5-4, the J call TRBJ1-1; 7 bases line up with TRBD1. With 0 bases clipped from V and 7 bases from J, the junction kept 9 bases outside the gene matches. The CDR3 covers 15 residues. Germline V CDR1 and CDR2: SGHNT, YYREEE (reference sequence). The CDR3 region is CASSLGLTGADEAFF. The CDR3 DNA reads TGTGCCAGCAGCTTGGGCCTCACAGGGGCGGATGAAGCTTTCTTT.

The chain has TRBV20-1 and TRBJ1-6; TRBD1 matches 8 bases. With 6 bases clipped from V and 15 bases from J, the junction kept 7 bases outside the gene matches. There are 11 residues in the CDR3. Germline V gene lookup returns CDR1 DFQATT and CDR2 SNEGSKA (reference sequence). CDR3 in amino acids: CSARGRWVLHF. DNA for the CDR3: TGCAGTGCCAGGGGGCGATGGGTCCTCCACTTT.

This chain connects TRBV30 to TRBJ2-3, with a weak D call TRBD2 (6 bases). Trimming pared 3 bases from V and 3 bases from J, leaving 16 bases between. The CDR3 covers 15 residues. Germline-derived CDR1 and CDR2 are GTSNPN and SVGIG (reference sequence). The CDR3 region has the DNA TGTGCCTGGAGATTGGAGGGGCGGTTGACAGATACGCAGTATTTT. It codes for CAWRLEGRLTDTQYF.

The chain couples TRBV15 to TRBJ2-7; TRBD1 agrees at 7 bases. The CDR3 runs 14 residues. The trim removed 6 bases at V and 3 bases at J, leaving 8 bases unmatched. Germline loops: CDR1 LNHNV, CDR2 YYDKDF (reference sequence). Written as DNA, the CDR3 is TGTGCCACCAGGGCCGGGACAGCGAGCTACGAGCAGTACTTC. Residues: CATRAGTASYEQYF.

V gene TRBV29-1 combines with J gene TRBJ1-4, with 9 bases aligning to TRBD1. Germline V gives CDR1 SQVTM, CDR2 ANQGSEA. Trimming took 5 bases from V and 7 from J; bases not matched to a gene: 8. The CDR3 is made up of 14 amino acids. The CDR3 protein is CSVRTGAISEKLFF. The DNA of the CDR3 is TGCAGCGTTAGGACAGGGGCGATAAGTGAAAAACTGTTTTTT.

This clone was seen a single time. V is TRBV6-2 or TRBV6-3 and J is TRBJ1-2; TRBD1 aligns across 7 bases. CDR1 and CDR2 from the germline V gene are MNHEY and SVGEGT. This CDR3 has 19 residues. J was trimmed by 0 bases and V by 5 bases; bases with no gene match: 18. The DNA for the CDR3 is TGTGCCAGCAGTAAAACCGATATAAGGACAGGCCTTCCTAACTATGGCTACACCTTC. This sequence encodes CASSKTDIRTGLPNYGYTF.

The chain links TRBV2 to TRBJ1-2, with TRBD1 identical over 10 bases. The germline CDR1 and CDR2 sequences are SNHLY and FYNNEI. This CDR3 has 12 residues. Losses at the gene ends were 6 bases for V and 7 bases for J; bases not matched to a gene: 2. CDR3 in DNA: TGTGCCAGCAGCGACAGGGGGCTTGGCTACACCTTC. The encoded protein is CASSDRGLGYTF. Variable domain in full (rest from reference TRBV2 and TRBJ1-2): EPEVTQTPSHQVTQMGQEVILRCVPISNHLYFYWYRQILGQKVEFLVSFYNNEISEKSEIFDDQFSVERPDGSNFTLKIRSTKLEDSAMYFCASSDRGLGYTFGSGTRLTVV.

This chain uses TRBV7-2 with TRBJ1-2, with 8 bases that match TRBD1. CDR3 size: 15 residues. In germline, CDR1 is SGHTA, CDR2 FQGNSA. Trimming took 5 bases from V and 6 from J; bases not matched to a gene: 11. CDR3 sequence (DNA): TGTGCCAGCAGCCATACAATGGACAGGGCTGATGGCTACACCTTC. Translated, it gives CASSHTMDRADGYTF. Filled out from reference TRBV7-2 and TRBJ1-2, the complete variable domain reads GAGVSQSPSNKVTEKGKDVELRCDPISGHTALYWYRQSLGQGLEFLIYFQGNSAPDKSGLPSDRFSAERTGGSVSTLTIQRTQQEDSAVYLCASSHTMDRADGYTFGSGTRLTVV.

The gene calls are TRBV5-6 and TRBJ2-7; 7 bases align to TRBD1. The CDR3 contains 14 residues. V shed 3 bases and J 2 bases; nucleotides not matched to a gene: 5. Germline-derived CDR1 and CDR2 are SGHDT and YYEEEE. The CDR3 DNA reads TGTGCCAGCAGCTGGGGACAGAGAACCTACGAGCAGTACTTC. Translation gives CASSWGQRTYEQYF.

The chain recombines TRBV9 with TRBJ1-3, with D perhaps matching TRBD1 (6 bases). Germline assignment: CDR1 SGDLS and CDR2 YYNGEE. CDR3 length: 15 amino acids. V was clipped by 1 base and J by 1 base, with 9 bases between them. Here the CDR3 reads CASSVRTGSGNTIYF. The CDR3 DNA reads as TGTGCCAGCAGCGTACGAACAGGGTCTGGAAACACCATATATTTT.

The V call is TRBV10-3, the J call TRBJ1-5; D is perhaps TRBD1 (6 bases). Germline CDR1 and CDR2: ENHRY and SYGVKD. The CDR3 runs to 15 residues. Trimming removed 5 bases at V and 2 bases at J, with 13 bases between. CDR3 loop: CAISPKGDRNQPQHF. The CDR3 bases are TGTGCCATCAGTCCAAAGGGGGACCGCAATCAGCCCCAGCATTTT.

This sequence joins TRBV5-1 and TRBJ2-5; possible D gene TRBD1, 6 bases. The V gene lost 2 bases and the J gene lost 2 bases, with 19 bases spanning the gap. CDR3 size: 17 residues. Germline V gene lookup returns CDR1 SGHRS and CDR2 YFSETQ. CDR3 nucleotide sequence: TGCGCCAGCAGCTTACGTCCCAATAGACAGGCACAAGAGACCCAGTACTTC. Amino acids: CASSLRPNRQAQETQYF.

The rearrangement uses TRBV27 and TRBJ2-1, with TRBD2 matching over 9 bases. CDR3 length: 15 amino acids. Germline V gene data show CDR1 as MNHEY and CDR2 as SMNVEV (reference sequence). With V trimmed by 4 bases and J by 1 base, 2 bases remained unmatched. The CDR3 sequence is CASSSGLASYNEQFF. The CDR3, as DNA: TGTGCCAGCAGTTCCGGACTAGCGTCCTACAATGAGCAGTTCTTC.